Below, 30 T cell receptor beta chains from the same sample are listed, as sequenced in a study of shared clonotypes between healthy human individuals. The protocol was immunoSEQ multiplex PCR, while the TCRdb copy is restricted to in-frame clones and leaves out a portion. The sample has approximately 100,000 clones, 67% seen once. The sample comprised memory CD8+ T cells sorted from blood. Subset defined: CD45RO+ cells pooled with CCR7-negative TemRA cells. Every receptor here comes from a young man in good health.

This CDR3 is CASSRYPGALSYEQYF. The CDR3 DNA reads TGCGCCAGCAGCCGTTATCCGGGGGCCCTCTCCTACGAGCAGTACTTC. The V and J genes are TRBV4-1 and TRBJ2-7; D could derive from TRBD1 or TRBD2 (6 bases each). The CDR3 extends over 16 amino acids. The germline gives CDR1 MGHRA, CDR2 YSYEKL. Trimming took 4 bases from V and 0 from J, leaving 16 bases between them.

This chain joins TRBV28 and TRBJ1-5, with no clear D. Germline loops: CDR1 MDHEN, CDR2 SYDVKM. Trimming cost V 8 bases and J 0 bases, with 11 bases left between them. This CDR3 has 14 amino acids. CDR3 loop: CASGDGLSNQPQHF. CDR3 nucleotide sequence: TGTGCCAGCGGAGACGGGCTTAGCAATCAGCCCCAGCATTTT.

This clone turned up a few times. V usage is TRBV25-1 and J usage is TRBJ2-7, with 9 positions matching TRBD1. The CDR3 totals 14 residues. From germline, CDR1 is MGHDK and CDR2 SYGVNS. Unmatched junction bases numbered 6, after V lost 3 bases and J lost 6 bases. The CDR3, as DNA: TGTGCCAGCAGTGACGGACAGGGGAGGCGCGAGCAGTACTTC. This translates into CASSDGQGRREQYF.

There are many counts of this clone. The J gene is TRBJ2-7, the V gene TRBV7-2; D uncertain. The CDR3 totals 12 residues. Between the trimmed V and J ends, which lost 4 bases and 3 bases, there was a span of 7 bases. The germline V gene encodes CDR1 SGHTA and CDR2 FQGNSA. This CDR3 is CASSYPGYEQYF. CDR3 bases: TGTGCCAGCAGCTATCCGGGCTACGAGCAGTACTTC.

The rearrangement links TRBV11-2 to TRBJ2-7, with TRBD2 matching over 12 bases. CDR1 and CDR2 (germline): SGHAT, FQNNGV. Unmatched junction bases numbered 5, after V lost 5 bases and J lost 3 bases. The CDR3 runs to 15 residues. CDR3 protein: CASSQALAGGYEQYF. The CDR3 bases are TGTGCCAGCAGCCAAGCACTAGCGGGAGGCTACGAGCAGTACTTC.

V and J are TRBV6-5 and TRBJ1-2, with a possible D match to TRBD1 (6 bases). This CDR3 spans 13 amino acids. V dropped 2 bases and J dropped 5 bases, with 9 bases sitting between them. Germline loops: CDR1 MNHEY, CDR2 SVGAGI. The CDR3 loop reads CASSYGRGYGYTF. The CDR3 DNA is TGTGCCAGCAGTTACGGCAGGGGTTATGGCTACACCTTC.

This clone turned up a few times. The genes are TRBV7-6 and TRBJ1-3; a possible D gene is TRBD1 (5 bases). The CDR3 contains 13 residues. The ends were cut back, 5 bases at V and 4 bases at J, with 9 bases in the middle. CDR1 SGHVS and CDR2 FNYEAQ come from the germline V gene. CDR3 DNA: TGTGCCAGCAGCCCAGGGTTCGGAAACACCATATATTTT. It yields the protein CASSPGFGNTIYF.

This chain uses TRBV7-8 with TRBJ2-7; the D gene could be TRBD1 or TRBD2 (5 bases each). The CDR3 has 11 residues. The germline gives CDR1 SGHVS, CDR2 FQNEAQ. V lost 7 bases and J 13 bases, leaving 17 bases between the germline ends. CDR3 sequence (DNA): TGTGCCAGCACTCCCGGGGCACGGATATACTTC. Translating gives CASTPGARIYF.

The chain combines TRBV2 with TRBJ2-5; D might be TRBD2 (5 bases). In germline, CDR1 is SNHLY, CDR2 FYNNEI. CDR3 size: 12 residues. Trimming took off 3 bases at V and 9 bases at J, with 11 bases between the two ends. Here the CDR3 DNA reads TGTGCCAGCAGTGAGTTAGTAGCGCCCCAGTACTTC. Its translation: CASSELVAPQYF.

V and J are TRBV2 and TRBJ1-2; D gene unclear. Germline lookup yields CDR1 SNHLY and CDR2 FYNNEI. The CDR3 is 14 residues long. Deletions cut 2 bases from V and 6 bases from J, with 13 bases between. CDR3 sequence (DNA): TGTGCCAGCAGTGAAATGGGGAAGGCCCATGGCTACACCTTC. Encoded protein: CASSEMGKAHGYTF.

This chain uses TRBV14 with TRBJ2-5; no clear D. The CDR3 covers 12 residues. Germline values: CDR1 SGHDN, CDR2 FVKESK. Trimming took off 1 base at V and 5 bases at J, with 5 bases between the two ends. CDR3 bases: TGTGCCAGCAGCCAAGTGGGGGAGACCCAGTACTTC. Translated: CASSQVGETQYF.

This chain uses TRBV7-3 with TRBJ2-2, with no clear D. The CDR3 is 14 residues long. V was cut by 1 base and J by 2 bases, with 5 bases left in between. The germline CDR1 and CDR2 sequences are SGHTA and FQGTGA. CDR3 DNA sequence: TGTGCCAGCAGCTTAAGAGGCAACACCGGGGAGCTGTTTTTT. This gives the protein CASSLRGNTGELFF.

This clone occurred many times. This chain links TRBV4-1 with TRBJ1-5; D gene uncertain. Trimming stripped 0 bases from V and 1 base from J, with 7 bases between. Germline values: CDR1 MGHRA, CDR2 YSYEKL. The CDR3 runs 15 residues. CDR3 in amino acids: CASSQDGLSNQPQHF. CDR3 nucleotide sequence: TGCGCCAGCAGCCAAGACGGCCTAAGCAATCAGCCCCAGCATTTT.

This clone was picked up one time. The rearrangement joins TRBV4-1 to TRBJ1-5; tentative D call: TRBD1 (6 bases). V lost 1 base and J 6 bases, leaving 16 bases between the germline ends. Germline loops: CDR1 MGHRA, CDR2 YSYEKL. The CDR3 covers 16 residues. CDR3 region: CASSQAPWGAGQPQHF. In DNA form, the CDR3 reads TGCGCCAGCAGCCAAGCCCCGTGGGGGGCGGGTCAGCCCCAGCATTTT.

About this clone itself: Within the sample, other DNA sequences also encode this same CDR3. The CDR3 DNA reads TGTGCCAGCAGTTATACAGGGTCTGGGGCCAACGTCCTGACTTTC. It translates to CASSYTGSGANVLTF. The chain couples TRBV6-5 to TRBJ2-6; TRBD1 might be the D (6 bases). V shed 3 bases and J shed 1 base, with 7 bases lying between them. Germline V gene lookup returns CDR1 MNHEY and CDR2 SVGAGI. This CDR3 region has 15 residues.

The chain couples TRBV14 to TRBJ2-3, with 7 nucleotides matching TRBD2. V lost 4 bases, J lost 2 bases, and 6 bases stayed unmatched. Germline-derived CDR1 and CDR2 are SGHDN and FVKESK. This CDR3 has 15 amino acids. For the CDR3, the DNA is TGTGCCAGCAGCCGAGACGGGACTAACACAGATACGCAGTATTTT. Translating gives CASSRDGTNTDTQYF.

In this sample, this clone turned up many times. The chain is built from TRBV4-3 and TRBJ2-1; a weak D match, TRBD1 (6 bases). The CDR3 spans 14 residues. Germline V gene sequence: CDR1 LGHNA, CDR2 YSLEER. V lost 3 bases and J 11 bases, leaving 17 bases between the germline ends. CDR3 residues: CASSHQSARGKQFF. CDR3 coding DNA: TGCGCCAGCAGCCATCAATCCGCGAGGGGGAAGCAGTTCTTC.

V is TRBV5-1 and J is TRBJ2-1, with a tentative D call TRBD2 (5 bases). Trimming stripped 3 bases from V and 6 bases from J, with 16 bases between. The CDR3 runs to 15 residues. From germline, CDR1 is SGHRS and CDR2 YFSETQ. The DNA for the CDR3 is TGCGCCAGCAGCTCGGCCGGGATTGGAGGCAATGAGCAGTTCTTC. This sequence encodes CASSSAGIGGNEQFF. The entire variable domain, with the rest obtained from reference TRBV5-1 and TRBJ2-1, is as follows: KAGVTQTPRYLIKTRGQQVTLSCSPISGHRSVSWYQQTPGQGLQFLFEYFSETQRNKGNFPGRFSGRQFSNSRSEMNVSTLELGDSALYLCASSSAGIGGNEQFFGPGTRLTVL.

The V call is TRBV5-5, the J call TRBJ1-4, with D unresolved. Germline CDR1 SGHKS, CDR2 YYEKEE (reference sequence). Trimming cost V 0 bases and J 8 bases, with 14 bases left between them. This CDR3 is built from 15 residues. The CDR3 protein is CASSLAGRAYEKLFF. The CDR3, as DNA: TGTGCCAGCAGCTTGGCCGGGCGGGCATACGAAAAACTGTTTTTT.

In this sample, this clone turned up a few times. V usage is TRBV7-9 and J usage is TRBJ2-1, with 8 bases identical to TRBD2. V shed 6 bases, J shed 2 bases, and the junction held 9 bases outside the gene matches. Germline V gene lookup returns CDR1 SEHNR and CDR2 FQNEAQ (reference sequence). CDR3 length equals 16 residues. CDR3 nucleotide sequence: TGTGCCAGCAGTTCGGGGGGGTTAGCGGCCTACAATGAGCAGTTCTTC. Amino acids: CASSSGGLAAYNEQFF.

At least ten counts were recorded for this clone. This chain links TRBV4-1 with TRBJ2-6; TRBD2 might be the D (5 bases). CDR3 size: 16 residues. Germline CDR1 reads MGHRA; CDR2 reads YSYEKL. Trimming removed 0 bases at V and 2 bases at J, with 8 bases between. CDR3 region: CASSQDGGTGANVLTF. The DNA for the CDR3 is TGCGCCAGCAGCCAAGACGGAGGAACTGGGGCCAACGTCCTGACTTTC.

V gene TRBV28 combines with J gene TRBJ1-5; 10 bases match TRBD1. Germline values: CDR1 MDHEN, CDR2 SYDVKM. Trimming cost V 11 bases and J 6 bases; bases outside gene matches: 7. This CDR3 has 13 residues. The CDR3 coding sequence is TGTGCCCTGGGACAGGGGTTGATTCAGCCCCAGCATTTT. As protein: CALGQGLIQPQHF.

The J gene is TRBJ2-1, the V gene TRBV7-8, with 8 bases aligning to TRBD2. V was clipped by 4 bases and J by 8 bases; unmatched bases: 13. The CDR3 is made up of 16 amino acids. Germline V gives CDR1 SGHVS, CDR2 FQNEAQ. CDR3 DNA: TGTGCCAGCAGCTCTAGCGTAGGACTAGCTCTCTATGAGCAGTTCTTC. Its protein is CASSSSVGLALYEQFF.

The V and J genes are TRBV9 and TRBJ2-3; D remains ambiguous. Trimming shortened V by 4 bases and J by 3 bases, and 15 bases separated the two germline ends. Germline CDR1 and CDR2: SGDLS and YYNGEE. The CDR3 extends over 15 amino acids. CDR3 nucleotide sequence: TGTGCCAGCAGCTTCCGGGTTGGAAGTACAGATACGCAGTATTTT. The encoded protein is CASSFRVGSTDTQYF.

This chain uses TRBV18 with TRBJ1-4, with D possibly TRBD1 on 5 matching bases. The V end was cut by 3 bases, the J end by 0 bases, with 11 bases between. CDR1 and CDR2 from the germline V gene are KGHSH and LQKENI. CDR3 length equals 16 residues. The CDR3 spells CASSPRQPATNEKLFF. DNA for the CDR3: TGTGCCAGCTCACCGAGACAGCCAGCAACTAATGAAAAACTGTTTTTT. Using reference TRBV18 and TRBJ1-4 for the parts outside the CDR3, the full variable domain is NAGVMQNPRHLVRRRGQEARLRCSPMKGHSHVYWYRQLPEEGLKFMVYLQKENIIDESGMPKERFSAEFPKEGPSILRIQQVVRGDSAAYFCASSPRQPATNEKLFFGSGTQLSVL.

The chain recombines TRBV29-1 with TRBJ1-1, with D possibly TRBD1 on 6 matching bases. CDR1 is SQVTM and CDR2 is ANQGSEA in the germline V gene. The CDR3 runs 15 residues. Trimming removed 7 bases at V and 0 bases at J, with 18 bases between. The DNA for the CDR3 is TGCAGCGCACTTTTTTTGAGGGGGATGAACACTGAAGCTTTCTTT. Translation: CSALFLRGMNTEAFF.

The rearrangement joins TRBV5-4 to TRBJ1-1, with 7 bases lining up with TRBD1. From germline, CDR1 is SGHNT and CDR2 YYREEE (reference sequence). The J segment lost 1 base and the V segment lost 2 bases, leaving 5 bases of the junction unmatched. CDR3 length equals 15 residues. CDR3 DNA: TGTGCCAGCAGCTTAGTTTCAGGGGGGAACACTGAAGCTTTCTTT. As protein: CASSLVSGGNTEAFF.

The chain links TRBV6-1 to TRBJ1-3; tentative D call: TRBD1 (5 bases). Germline V gene sequence: CDR1 MNHNS, CDR2 SASEGT. CDR3 size: 15 residues. Trimming took 7 bases from V and 0 from J, leaving 13 bases between them. The chain's CDR3 is CASTPTDSSGNTIYF. The CDR3 DNA reads TGTGCCAGCACGCCGACTGACAGCTCTGGAAACACCATATATTTT.

The rearrangement uses TRBV7-9 and TRBJ2-1; weak D call: TRBD1 (6 bases). The CDR3 length is 18 residues. V was trimmed by 5 bases and J by 4 bases, leaving 24 bases between them. Germline V lookup: CDR1 SEHNR, CDR2 FQNEAQ (reference sequence). CDR3 in amino acids: CASSSGEPGHISYNEQFF. The DNA for the CDR3 is TGTGCCAGCAGCAGCGGTGAACCGGGACACATATCTTACAATGAGCAGTTCTTC. The full variable domain, its missing parts supplied by reference TRBV7-9 and TRBJ2-1, is DTGVSQNPRHKITKRGQNVTFRCDPISEHNRLYWYRQTLGQGPEFLTYFQNEAQLEKSRLLSDRFSAERPKGSFSTLEIQRTEQGDSAMYLCASSSGEPGHISYNEQFFGPGTRLTVL.

This chain uses TRBV4-1 with TRBJ1-4, with 9 bases lining up with TRBD1. After removal of 0 bases from V and 5 bases from J, the junction contained 4 bases not matched to a gene. The CDR3 consists of 16 residues. CDR1 is MGHRA, CDR2 YSYEKL, per germline. The CDR3 nucleotides are TGCGCCAGCAGCCAAGATTACAGGGGGCTGAATGAAAAACTGTTTTTT. It codes for CASSQDYRGLNEKLFF.